Below are 19 T cell receptor beta chains sequenced from a single sample in a study of blood T cell repertoires in COVID-19. The assay was immunoSEQ multiplex PCR, and TCRdb's table has in-frame clones only and misses some. In the table there are 150,000 to 200,000 clones, roughly 88% of which are singletons. The sequenced sample consisted of PBMCs or T cells enriched from blood (not recorded which). The receptors shown here come from a woman aged 45 to 65 who had recovered from COVID-19.

The chain joins TRBV13 to TRBJ1-2; 8 nucleotides align to TRBD1. Trimming took 2 bases from V and 2 from J; bases not matched to a gene: 7. CDR3 size: 16 residues. CDR1 is PRHDT and CDR2 is FYEKMQ in the germline V gene (reference sequence). The CDR3 DNA sequence: TGTGCCAGCAGCTTACGCCAGGGGGCCTTGAACTATGGCTACACCTTC. This sequence encodes CASSLRQGALNYGYTF.

The V gene is TRBV11-3, the J gene TRBJ1-6; TRBD1 agrees at 11 bases. The CDR3 extends over 19 amino acids. CDR1 SGHNT and CDR2 YENEEA come from the germline V gene. With 1 base clipped from V and 11 bases from J, the junction kept 16 bases outside the gene matches. CDR3 nucleotide sequence: TGTGCCAGCAGCTTAGTACTCTGGGACAGGGGGGGTGCTGAGACACCCCTCCACTTT. It encodes CASSLVLWDRGGAETPLHF.

This clone appeared once. The chain has TRBV9 and TRBJ1-3; 8 positions match TRBD1. Germline V gene lookup returns CDR1 SGDLS and CDR2 YYNGEE. V lost 3 bases, J lost 4 bases, and 12 bases stayed unmatched. This CDR3 contains 17 residues. CDR3 DNA sequence: TGTGCCAGCAGCGCCGTGGACAGGGTGTTGTCAGGAAACACCATATATTTT. As protein: CASSAVDRVLSGNTIYF.

This clone was recorded a few times. This chain uses TRBV4-3 with TRBJ1-6; D possibly corresponds to TRBD1 (5 bases). V was trimmed by 0 bases and J by 10 bases, leaving 10 bases between them. This CDR3 has 14 amino acids. Looked up from germline, CDR1 is LGHNA and CDR2 is YSLEER. DNA of the CDR3: TGCGCCAGCAGCCAAGAAGGGGTTTCCTCACCCCTCCACTTT. Its protein is CASSQEGVSSPLHF.

The chain combines TRBV27 with TRBJ1-2; possible D gene TRBD1, 5 bases. The CDR3 runs 15 residues. Germline V gene lookup returns CDR1 MNHEY and CDR2 SMNVEV (reference sequence). V dropped 4 bases and J dropped 7 bases, with 19 bases sitting between them. The CDR3 nucleotides are TGTGCCAGCAGTTCCCTCGTGACAGACCTATTTGGCTACACCTTC. It translates to CASSSLVTDLFGYTF.

The rearrangement links TRBV5-1 to TRBJ2-7; TRBD2 agrees at 7 bases. The CDR3 consists of 19 residues. With 3 bases clipped from V and 0 bases from J, the junction kept 18 bases outside the gene matches. Per germline, CDR1 SGHRS and CDR2 YFSETQ. The CDR3: CASSSVPPSGYGYSYEQYF. The CDR3 DNA sequence: TGCGCCAGCAGCTCAGTACCCCCTAGCGGATATGGATACTCCTACGAGCAGTACTTC.

The rearrangement uses TRBV28 and TRBJ2-2; D is possibly TRBD1 (5 bases). Germline CDR1 reads MDHEN; CDR2 reads SYDVKM. The CDR3 is made up of 15 amino acids. Trimming cost V 1 base and J 6 bases, with 12 bases left between them. In nucleotides, the CDR3 is TGTGCCAGCAGTTTATCAGGGTACACGGCCGGGGAGCTGTTTTTT. It codes for CASSLSGYTAGELFF.

The V and J genes are TRBV27 and TRBJ2-1, with D maybe TRBD1 (5 bases). The CDR3 contains 13 residues. V was cut by 0 bases and J by 8 bases, with 8 bases left in between. The V gene's germline CDR1 is MNHEY and CDR2 SMNVEV (reference sequence). The CDR3 bases are TGTGCCAGCAGTTTATCGGACAAGCATGAGCAGTTCTTC. Translating it yields CASSLSDKHEQFF.

CDR3 DNA: TGTGCCAGCAGCTTAGTCTACGGGGGTGTCCCAGATACGCAGTATTTT. Its protein is CASSLVYGGVPDTQYF. This rearrangement joins TRBV11-2 to TRBJ2-3; D might be TRBD2 (6 bases). Germline CDR1 and CDR2: SGHAT and FQNNGV. Between the trimmed V and J ends, which lost 1 base and 4 bases, there was a span of 15 bases. This CDR3 is built from 16 residues.

V usage is TRBV9 and J usage is TRBJ2-7; D may be TRBD2 (6 bases). CDR1 is SGDLS and CDR2 is YYNGEE in the germline V gene. V gave up 0 bases and J gave up 2 bases, with 9 bases separating them. The CDR3 extends over 14 amino acids. The CDR3 region has the DNA TGTGCCAGCAGCGTAGATGCGGGGACCTACGAGCAGTACTTC. Encoded protein: CASSVDAGTYEQYF. The entire variable domain, with the rest obtained from reference TRBV9 and TRBJ2-7, is as follows: DSGVTQTPKHLITATGQRVTLRCSPRSGDLSVYWYQQSLDQGLQFLIQYYNGEERAKGNILERFSAQQFPDLHSELNLSSLELGDSALYFCASSVDAGTYEQYFGPGTRLTVT.

J is TRBJ2-7 and V is TRBV4-3, with unresolved D. The germline V gene encodes CDR1 LGHNA and CDR2 YSLEER. V was clipped by 0 bases and J by 6 bases, with 12 bases between them. The CDR3 totals 14 residues. The CDR3 reads CASSQETWAGEQYF. The CDR3 bases are TGCGCCAGCAGCCAAGAAACCTGGGCAGGCGAGCAGTACTTC.

This clone was picked up one time. The chain combines TRBV9 with TRBJ2-2, with TRBD2 matching 11 bases. The germline V gene has CDR1 SGDLS and CDR2 YYNGEE. J was trimmed by 6 bases and V by 2 bases; bases with no gene match: 12. This CDR3 has 18 amino acids. The CDR3 nucleotides are TGTGCCAGCAGCGTCTTTAGCGGGGGGGCCATATCTTCCGGGGAGCTGTTTTTT. This gives the protein CASSVFSGGAISSGELFF. The variable domain in full, completed from reference TRBV9 and TRBJ2-2, reads DSGVTQTPKHLITATGQRVTLRCSPRSGDLSVYWYQQSLDQGLQFLIQYYNGEERAKGNILERFSAQQFPDLHSELNLSSLELGDSALYFCASSVFSGGAISSGELFFGEGSRLTVL.

Comments on this clone: Other nucleotide sequences in the sample specify the same CDR3. The chain employs TRBV18 and TRBJ1-5; 7 bases agree with TRBD1. The ends lost 3 bases at V and 2 bases at J; junction bases unmatched: 4. The germline V gene encodes CDR1 KGHSH and CDR2 LQKENI. The CDR3 contains 15 residues. Written as DNA, the CDR3 is TGTGCCAGCTCACCCCGAGGGGGCGGCAATCAGCCCCAGCATTTT. Translation gives CASSPRGGGNQPQHF.

This chain connects TRBV3-1 (or the pseudogene TRBV3-2) to TRBJ2-1; D unclear. This CDR3 has 14 residues. Trimming removed 4 bases at V and 6 bases at J, with 13 bases between. CDR1 and CDR2 (germline): LGHDT, YNNKEL (reference sequence). CDR3 nucleotides: TGTGCCAGCAGCCCGAGCCGGAGCAGCAATGAGCAGTTCTTC. Encoded protein: CASSPSRSSNEQFF.

The V gene is TRBV19, the J gene TRBJ1-5, with TRBD1 as a possible D gene (6 bases). Germline V gives CDR1 LNHDA, CDR2 SQIVND (reference sequence). The CDR3 is 13 amino acids. The V gene lost 1 base and the J gene lost 11 bases, with 12 bases spanning the gap. Here the CDR3 DNA reads TGTGCCAGTAGTATAGGCACTGCAGGGGCCCAGCATTTT. Amino acids: CASSIGTAGAQHF.

As regards this clone: The sample holds other DNA sequences that translate to the same CDR3. The chain links TRBV27 to TRBJ2-1; 9 nucleotides match TRBD1. This CDR3 is 15 amino acids long. The trim removed 5 bases at V and 2 bases at J, leaving 4 bases unmatched. CDR1 and CDR2 (germline): MNHEY, SMNVEV (reference sequence). The CDR3: CASSPGTGTYNEQFF. Written as DNA, the CDR3 is TGTGCCAGCAGTCCGGGGACAGGGACCTACAATGAGCAGTTCTTC.

The genes are TRBV5-1 and TRBJ1-2, with a weak D call TRBD1 (6 bases). CDR3 length: 14 residues. Trimming pared 0 bases from V and 1 base from J, leaving 7 bases between. CDR1 is SGHRS and CDR2 is YFSETQ in the germline V gene. DNA for the CDR3: TGCGCCAGCAGCTTGGAGGGGGTTAACTATGGCTACACCTTC. This gives the protein CASSLEGVNYGYTF. Using reference TRBV5-1 and TRBJ1-2 for the parts outside the CDR3, the full variable domain is KAGVTQTPRYLIKTRGQQVTLSCSPISGHRSVSWYQQTPGQGLQFLFEYFSETQRNKGNFPGRFSGRQFSNSRSEMNVSTLELGDSALYLCASSLEGVNYGYTFGSGTRLTVV.

The V gene is TRBV5-4, the J gene TRBJ2-1; 7 bases are a match to TRBD2. The CDR3 contains 17 residues. V lost 2 bases, J lost 4 bases, and 12 bases stayed unmatched. Germline V lookup: CDR1 SGHNT, CDR2 YYREEE (reference sequence). The CDR3 spells CASSFRVGGTIYNEQFF. DNA of the CDR3: TGTGCCAGCAGCTTTCGCGTTGGGGGGACTATATACAATGAGCAGTTCTTC.

The V and J genes are TRBV14 and TRBJ2-7; no reliable D call. The V and J ends lost 4 bases and 4 bases respectively, with 14 bases between them. Germline CDR1 is SGHDN and CDR2 is FVKESK. The CDR3 totals 14 residues. In DNA, the CDR3 is TGTGCCAGCAGCCTAGTTGTGGGCTGGTACGAGCAGTACTTC. The encoded protein is CASSLVVGWYEQYF.